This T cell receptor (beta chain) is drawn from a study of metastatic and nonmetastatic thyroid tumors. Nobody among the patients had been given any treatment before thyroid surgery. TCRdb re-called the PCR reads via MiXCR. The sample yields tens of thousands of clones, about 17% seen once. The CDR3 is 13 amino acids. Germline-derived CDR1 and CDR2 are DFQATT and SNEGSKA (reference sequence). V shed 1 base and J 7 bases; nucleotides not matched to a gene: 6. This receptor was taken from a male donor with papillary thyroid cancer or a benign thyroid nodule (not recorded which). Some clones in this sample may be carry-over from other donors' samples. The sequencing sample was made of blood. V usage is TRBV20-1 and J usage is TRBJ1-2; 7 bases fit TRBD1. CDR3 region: CSARAGGPGGYTF. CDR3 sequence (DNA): TGCAGTGCTAGAGCAGGGGGGCCGGGTGGCTACACCTTC.